One and the same sample provided the 23 T cell receptor beta chains below, sequenced in a study of OX40 agonist ivuxolimab in advanced cancers. Profiled with immunoSEQ multiplex PCR; TCRdb holds only in-frame clones, not every one. The data show tens of thousands of clones, about 88% seen once. Sequencing was performed on CD4+ or CD8+ T cells sorted from blood, taken in a trial of the OX40 agonist ivuxolimab. These receptor sequences come from an adult with an advanced solid tumor such as melanoma, head and neck, liver or kidney cancer.

This clone was counted only a few times. The same CDR3 is also encoded by other DNA sequences in this sample. The V and J genes are TRBV19 and TRBJ2-7; TRBD2 aligns across 9 bases. CDR1 is LNHDA, CDR2 SQIVND, per germline (reference sequence). V lost 7 bases to trimming and J lost 0 bases; unmatched junction nucleotides: 4. This CDR3 region has 14 residues. CDR3 region: CASKTSGSSYEQYF. Here the CDR3 DNA reads TGTGCCAGTAAGACTAGCGGTAGCTCCTACGAGCAGTACTTC.

V is TRBV5-4 and J is TRBJ2-4; 11 bases match TRBD1. Germline V CDR1 and CDR2: SGHNT, YYREEE (reference sequence). This CDR3 is built from 15 residues. After removal of 4 bases from V and 9 bases from J, the junction contained 9 bases not matched to a gene. The CDR3 sequence is CASSLGQGARSIQYF. CDR3 coding DNA: TGTGCCAGCAGCCTCGGACAGGGGGCGAGGAGCATTCAGTACTTC.

This clone is labeled as medium-sized (0.01 to 0.1%). J is TRBJ2-7 and V is TRBV6-6; the match to TRBD2 covers 13 bases. The CDR3 runs 14 residues. Germline V gene sequence: CDR1 MNHNY, CDR2 SVGAGI (reference sequence). V trimming: 5 bases; J trimming: 5 bases; junction bases outside the gene matches: 3. The CDR3 loop reads CASSGTSGNHEQYF. The CDR3 DNA reads TGTGCCAGCAGTGGGACTAGCGGGAATCACGAGCAGTACTTC.

This clone is a singleton in its sample. This chain uses TRBV6-5 with TRBJ1-4; 8 bases fit TRBD1. V lost 4 bases to trimming and J lost 13 bases; unmatched junction nucleotides: 8. Germline CDR1 MNHEY, CDR2 SVGAGI. This CDR3 contains 13 residues. The CDR3 region is CASSSPRTGILFF. CDR3 nucleotide sequence: TGTGCCAGCAGTTCTCCCCGGACAGGGATACTGTTTTTT.

The V and J genes are TRBV11-2 and TRBJ2-2; D might be TRBD2 (6 bases). The CDR3 loop spans 15 amino acids. Germline CDR1 is SGHAT and CDR2 is FQNNGV. Trimming took 4 bases from V and 4 from J, leaving 13 bases between them. The CDR3 loop reads CASSWGGRSTGELFF. CDR3 DNA: TGTGCCAGCAGCTGGGGAGGACGAAGCACCGGGGAGCTGTTTTTT. Using reference TRBV11-2 and TRBJ2-2 for the parts outside the CDR3, the full variable domain is EAGVAQSPRYKIIEKRQSVAFWCNPISGHATLYWYQQILGQGPKLLIQFQNNGVVDDSQLPKDRFSAERLKGVDSTLKIQPAKLEDSAVYLCASSWGGRSTGELFFGEGSRLTVL.

This chain uses TRBV11-3 with TRBJ2-2, with TRBD2 as a possible D gene (6 bases). CDR3 length: 14 amino acids. The V gene's germline CDR1 is SGHNT and CDR2 YENEEA. Trimming stripped 1 base from V and 5 bases from J, with 8 bases between. The CDR3 here is CASSLGRGTGELFF. The CDR3 DNA reads as TGTGCCAGCAGCTTAGGGAGGGGAACCGGGGAGCTGTTTTTT.

This sequence joins TRBV18 and TRBJ2-5; D gene uncertain. The V gene lost 0 bases and the J gene lost 7 bases, with 12 bases spanning the gap. Per the germline V gene, CDR1 is KGHSH and CDR2 is LQKENI. CDR3 length: 14 amino acids. The CDR3 coding sequence is TGTGCCAGCTCACCACCTCAGACACTCAGGACCCAGTACTTC. It yields the protein CASSPPQTLRTQYF.

The chain joins TRBV2 to TRBJ2-7; maybe TRBD2 (7 bases). This CDR3 has 12 residues. Between the trimmed V and J ends, which lost 3 bases and 7 bases, there was a span of 10 bases. CDR1 and CDR2 (germline): SNHLY, FYNNEI. CDR3 residues: CASSEEGGEQYF. CDR3 nucleotides: TGTGCCAGCAGTGAGGAGGGGGGGGAGCAGTACTTC.

The rearrangement uses TRBV28 and TRBJ2-5; 9 bases are a match to TRBD1. Germline CDR1 is MDHEN and CDR2 is SYDVKM. Germline trimming cut 2 bases from V and 5 bases from J; bases unmatched to any gene: 9. The CDR3 runs to 16 residues. CDR3: CASSLAGQGFGETQYF. CDR3 bases: TGTGCCAGCAGTTTAGCGGGACAGGGATTTGGGGAGACCCAGTACTTC.

The genes are TRBV5-1 and TRBJ2-5, with 7 bases identical to TRBD1. The end of the DNA aligns better with TRBJ2-7, so the J call may be wrong. Germline CDR1 reads SGHRS; CDR2 reads YFSETQ. The CDR3 spans 13 residues. The CDR3: CASSARGLNEQYF. The DNA of the CDR3 is TGCGCCAGCAGCGCCAGGGGGTTGAACGAGCAGTACTTC.

This clone came up once. V is TRBV14 and J is TRBJ1-2; D might be TRBD1 (6 bases). Trimming cost V 0 bases and J 7 bases, with 15 bases left between them. This CDR3 is 15 amino acids long. Germline CDR1 reads SGHDN; CDR2 reads FVKESK. CDR3 sequence (DNA): TGTGCCAGCAGCCAAGATCCCCGGGGGGCCGCTGGCTACACCTTC. Translated: CASSQDPRGAAGYTF.

This clone was counted only a few times. This chain links TRBV7-6 with TRBJ2-1, with 10 bases identical to TRBD2. The CDR3 is 16 amino acids. The V and J ends lost 2 bases and 6 bases, in that order; junction bases with no gene match: 7. Germline loops: CDR1 SGHVS, CDR2 FNYEAQ. The CDR3 protein is CASSLLSSGSSNEQFF. For the CDR3, the DNA is TGTGCCAGCAGCTTATTATCTAGCGGGAGTTCCAATGAGCAGTTCTTC.

J is TRBJ1-1 and V is TRBV19; D is perhaps TRBD1 (5 bases). CDR1 LNHDA and CDR2 SQIVND come from the germline V gene (reference sequence). V was clipped by 1 base and J by 4 bases, with 10 bases between them. There are 14 residues in the CDR3. The CDR3 coding sequence is TGTGCCAGTAGTATAGTCAGGGACGGCACTGAAGCTTTCTTT. This translates into CASSIVRDGTEAFF. Supplemented by reference TRBV19 and TRBJ1-1, the full variable domain reads DGGITQSPKYLFRKEGQNVTLSCEQNLNHDAMYWYRQDPGQGLRLIYYSQIVNDFQKGDIAEGYSVSREKKESFPLTVTSAQKNPTAFYLCASSIVRDGTEAFFGQGTRLTVV.

This clone was counted only a few times. The chain couples TRBV2 to TRBJ1-1, with D unresolved. V was pared by 6 bases and J by 0 bases, with 11 bases between. The CDR3 has 14 amino acids. Looked up from germline, CDR1 is SNHLY and CDR2 is FYNNEI. This CDR3 is CASSLGSMNTEAFF. CDR3 bases: TGTGCCAGCAGCTTGGGTTCAATGAACACTGAAGCTTTCTTT.

J is TRBJ2-2 and V is TRBV19; D gene uncertain. V lost 7 bases and J 0 bases, leaving 12 bases between the germline ends. Germline V gene lookup returns CDR1 LNHDA and CDR2 SQIVND (reference sequence). The CDR3 is 15 residues long. The CDR3 coding sequence is TGTGCCAGTACAAGAGTCCATGCGAACACCGGGGAGCTGTTTTTT. Amino acid sequence: CASTRVHANTGELFF.

This chain uses TRBV18 with TRBJ2-2; the D is unclear. This CDR3 has 15 residues. From germline, CDR1 is KGHSH and CDR2 LQKENI. V was shortened by 3 bases and J by 0 bases, with 8 bases between the two germline ends. The CDR3 reads CASSPYEANTGELFF. Written as DNA, the CDR3 is TGTGCCAGCTCACCCTATGAGGCGAACACCGGGGAGCTGTTTTTT. Complete variable domain (other parts from reference TRBV18 and TRBJ2-2): NAGVMQNPRHLVRRRGQEARLRCSPMKGHSHVYWYRQLPEEGLKFMVYLQKENIIDESGMPKERFSAEFPKEGPSILRIQQVVRGDSAAYFCASSPYEANTGELFFGEGSRLTVL.

The chain combines TRBV6-5 with TRBJ2-5, with D hard to call. The CDR3 length is 14 residues. The germline V gene has CDR1 MNHEY and CDR2 SVGAGI. The ends were cut back, 3 bases at V and 2 bases at J, with 10 bases in the middle. In DNA form, the CDR3 reads TGTGCCAGCAGTTATTCGTGGGTACAAGAGACCCAGTACTTC. Its protein is CASSYSWVQETQYF.

The V gene is TRBV6-1, the J gene TRBJ2-7; no firm D call. Trimming shortened V by 6 bases and J by 3 bases, and 6 bases separated the two germline ends. The CDR3 length is 11 residues. Germline CDR1 reads MNHNS; CDR2 reads SASEGT. In DNA, the CDR3 is TGTGCCAGCAGCACGTTCTACGAGCAGTACTTC. This codes for CASSTFYEQYF.

This clone was observed a handful of times. The rearrangement links TRBV2 to TRBJ1-2, with D perhaps TRBD1 (5 bases). V was pared by 7 bases and J by 0 bases, with 9 bases between. Germline V CDR1 and CDR2: SNHLY, FYNNEI. The CDR3 loop spans 13 amino acids. The CDR3 DNA reads TGTGCCAGCAAACAGGAAGCTAACTATGGCTACACCTTC. It specifies CASKQEANYGYTF.

The J gene is TRBJ2-7, the V gene TRBV9; 7 bases fit TRBD1. Losses at the gene ends were 0 bases for V and 5 bases for J; bases not matched to a gene: 8. This CDR3 comprises 15 residues. Germline V gives CDR1 SGDLS, CDR2 YYNGEE. The chain's CDR3 is CASSVAGTAYDEQYF. The CDR3 DNA is TGTGCCAGCAGCGTAGCCGGGACAGCTTACGACGAGCAGTACTTC.

The chain employs TRBV18 and TRBJ2-1, with TRBD2 identical over 13 bases. CDR1 is KGHSH, CDR2 LQKENI, per germline. V lost 3 bases, J lost 9 bases, and 8 bases stayed unmatched. This CDR3 contains 16 residues. The CDR3 sequence: CASSPTSGRESGEQFF. The CDR3 DNA sequence: TGTGCCAGCTCACCCACTAGCGGGAGGGAGAGCGGTGAGCAGTTCTTC.

This clone appeared a single time. The chain employs TRBV7-2 and TRBJ2-7; TRBD2 matches 8 bases. The V gene's germline CDR1 is SGHTA and CDR2 FQGNSA. The CDR3 has 17 residues. The V and J ends lost 5 bases and 5 bases, in that order; junction bases with no gene match: 17. The CDR3 nucleotides are TGTGCCAGCAGCCAGCGGTCGGTCAGCGGGAGAAGGAACGAGCAGTACTTC. Translated, it gives CASSQRSVSGRRNEQYF.

The rearrangement joins TRBV10-3 to TRBJ2-3, with D unclear. With 2 bases removed from V and 5 bases from J, the gap between germline ends came to 8 bases. Germline lookup yields CDR1 ENHRY and CDR2 SYGVKD. The CDR3 is 13 residues long. The CDR3 reads CAISEPPKDTQYF. The CDR3 bases are TGTGCCATCAGTGAGCCCCCTAAAGATACGCAGTATTTT.